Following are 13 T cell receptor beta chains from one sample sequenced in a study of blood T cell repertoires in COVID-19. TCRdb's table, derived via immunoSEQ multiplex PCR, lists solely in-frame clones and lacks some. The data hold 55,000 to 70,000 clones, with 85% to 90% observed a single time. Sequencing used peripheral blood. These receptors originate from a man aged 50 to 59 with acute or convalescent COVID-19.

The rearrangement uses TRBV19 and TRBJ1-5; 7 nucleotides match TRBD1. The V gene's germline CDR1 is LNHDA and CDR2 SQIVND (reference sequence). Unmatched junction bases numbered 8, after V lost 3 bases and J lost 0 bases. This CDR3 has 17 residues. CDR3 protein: CASSIGGGSYSNQPQHF. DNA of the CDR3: TGTGCCAGTAGTATTGGAGGGGGCTCTTATAGCAATCAGCCCCAGCATTTT.

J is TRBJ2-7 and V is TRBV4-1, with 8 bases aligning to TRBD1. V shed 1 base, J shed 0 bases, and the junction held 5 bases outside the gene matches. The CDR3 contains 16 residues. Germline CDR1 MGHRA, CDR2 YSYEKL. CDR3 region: CASSQGTGYSSYEQYF. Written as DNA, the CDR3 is TGCGCCAGCAGCCAAGGGACAGGGTATAGCTCCTACGAGCAGTACTTC.

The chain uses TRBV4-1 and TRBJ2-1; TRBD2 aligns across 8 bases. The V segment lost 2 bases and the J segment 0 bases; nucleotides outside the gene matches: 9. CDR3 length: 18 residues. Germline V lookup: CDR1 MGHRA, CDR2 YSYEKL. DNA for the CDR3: TGCGCCAGCAGCCAAAGAGCGGGGGCCGGGAGCTCCTACAATGAGCAGTTCTTC. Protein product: CASSQRAGAGSSYNEQFF.

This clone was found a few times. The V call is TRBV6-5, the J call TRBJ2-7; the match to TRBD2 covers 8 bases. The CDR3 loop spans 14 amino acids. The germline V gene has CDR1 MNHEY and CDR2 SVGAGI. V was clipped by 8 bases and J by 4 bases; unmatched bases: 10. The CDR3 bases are TGTGCCAGCGCCCTTACGGGAGGGATGTACGAGCAGTACTTC. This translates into CASALTGGMYEQYF.

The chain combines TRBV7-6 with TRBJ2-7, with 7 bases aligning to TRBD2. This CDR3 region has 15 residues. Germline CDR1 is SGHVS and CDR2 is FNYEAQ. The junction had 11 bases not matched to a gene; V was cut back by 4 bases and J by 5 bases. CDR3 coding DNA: TGTGCCAGCAGCTACGGCGTCGGGACTAACAACGAGCAGTACTTC. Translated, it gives CASSYGVGTNNEQYF.

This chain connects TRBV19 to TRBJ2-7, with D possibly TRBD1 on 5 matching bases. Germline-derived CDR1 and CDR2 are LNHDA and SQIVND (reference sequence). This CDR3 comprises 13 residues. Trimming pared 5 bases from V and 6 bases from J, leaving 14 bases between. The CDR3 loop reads CASSLGQGIEQYF. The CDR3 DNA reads TGTGCCAGTAGTTTGGGTCAGGGAATCGAGCAGTACTTC.

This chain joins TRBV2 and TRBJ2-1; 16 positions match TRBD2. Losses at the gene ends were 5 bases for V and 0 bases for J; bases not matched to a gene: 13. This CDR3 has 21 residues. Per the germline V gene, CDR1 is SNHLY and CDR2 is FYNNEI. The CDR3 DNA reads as TGTGCCAGCAGTCACCCCCCGGGACTAGCGGGGGGGACGAGCTCCTACAATGAGCAGTTCTTC. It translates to CASSHPPGLAGGTSSYNEQFF.

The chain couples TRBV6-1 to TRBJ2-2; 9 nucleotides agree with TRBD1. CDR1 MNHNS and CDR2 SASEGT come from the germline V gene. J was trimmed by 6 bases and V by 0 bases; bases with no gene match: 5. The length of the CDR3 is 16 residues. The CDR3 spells CASSEAQGQGSGELFF. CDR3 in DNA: TGTGCCAGCAGTGAAGCTCAGGGACAGGGTTCCGGGGAGCTGTTTTTT.

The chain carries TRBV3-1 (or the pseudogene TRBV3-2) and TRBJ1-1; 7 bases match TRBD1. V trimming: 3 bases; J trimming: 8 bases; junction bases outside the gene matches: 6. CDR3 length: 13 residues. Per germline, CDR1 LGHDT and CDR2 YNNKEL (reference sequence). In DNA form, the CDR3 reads TGTGCCAGCAGCCAGGCCGGGACAGCGGAAGCTTTCTTT. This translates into CASSQAGTAEAFF.

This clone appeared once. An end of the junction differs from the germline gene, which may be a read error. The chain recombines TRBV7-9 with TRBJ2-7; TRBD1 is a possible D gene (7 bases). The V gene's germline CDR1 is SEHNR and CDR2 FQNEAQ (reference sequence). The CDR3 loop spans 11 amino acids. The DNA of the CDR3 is TGTGCCAGCAGCCCCCGACAGGGAGGTGACTTC. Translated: CASSPRQGGDF.

The DNA for the CDR3 is TGTGCCAGCAGCTTCCGGGACAGGGGTGTTTACGAGCAGTACTTC. Translated: CASSFRDRGVYEQYF. This sequence joins TRBV7-9 and TRBJ2-7; 10 positions agree with TRBD1. Trimming at V came to 3 bases and at J to 4 bases, leaving 6 bases not matched to a gene. The CDR3 has 15 amino acids. Germline lookup yields CDR1 SEHNR and CDR2 FQNEAQ (reference sequence).

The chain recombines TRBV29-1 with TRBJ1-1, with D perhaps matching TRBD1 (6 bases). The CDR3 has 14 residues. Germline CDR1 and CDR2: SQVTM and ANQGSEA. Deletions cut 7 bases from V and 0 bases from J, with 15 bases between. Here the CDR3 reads CSASETGMNTEAFF. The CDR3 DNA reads TGCAGCGCCTCCGAGACAGGCATGAACACTGAAGCTTTCTTT.

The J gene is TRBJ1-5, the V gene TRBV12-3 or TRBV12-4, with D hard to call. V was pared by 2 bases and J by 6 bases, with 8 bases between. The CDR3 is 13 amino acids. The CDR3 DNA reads TGTGCCAGCAGTTTATTTGAGGGTCAGCCCCAGCATTTT. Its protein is CASSLFEGQPQHF.